Here is one TCR beta chain with its context. This sample was taken from a study of T cell changes during pregnancy in multiple sclerosis. This table comes from immunoSEQ multiplex PCR, and its TCRdb copy is limited to in-frame clones, with some not included. The table shows 25,000 to 35,000 clones, with around nine tenths occurring only once. Per the germline V gene, CDR1 is SGHNT and CDR2 is YYREEE (reference sequence). Germline trimming cut 2 bases from V and 7 bases from J; bases unmatched to any gene: 14. This CDR3 is built from 18 residues. This TCR derives from a female donor in good health, enrolled as a control in a pregnancy study. The chain employs TRBV5-4 and TRBJ1-6, with 8 bases fitting TRBD1. Sequencing was performed on CD4+ T cells from peripheral blood mononuclear cells, taken in the first trimester of pregnancy. CDR3 sequence reads: CASSLLTTGGAQNSPLHF. The CDR3 DNA is TGTGCCAGCAGCTTACTAACAACAGGGGGGGCACAGAATTCACCCCTCCACTTT.